This TCR beta chain was captured in a study of blood T cells in healthy people across ages. This clonotype was observed a handful of times. A second PCR of about 6 to 11 cycles used a sample-barcoded 5' primer and a J-beta primer mix. Every molecule of cDNA carried a tag from a template-switch adaptor with 12 random nucleotides. TCRdb recomputed calls from the 5' RACE reads with MiXCR, one row per CDR3 protein. The table lists over 300,000 distinct CDR3 sequences, roughly half of them singletons. Collection of 8.5 to 10 milliliters of peripheral blood was performed for each donor. This CDR3 contains 14 residues. Germline trimming cut 4 bases from V and 5 bases from J; bases unmatched to any gene: 2. The germline V gene encodes CDR1 LNHNV and CDR2 YYDKDF (reference sequence).

The rearrangement uses TRBV15 and TRBJ2-3, with 11 bases lining up with TRBD1. This TCR came from a man in his sixties in good health. The sample comprised blood. The CDR3 here is CATSIGTGGDTQYF. DNA of the CDR3: TGTGCCACCAGCATTGGGACAGGGGGAGATACGCAGTATTTT. Full variable domain (missing parts from reference TRBV15 and TRBJ2-3): DAMVIQNPRYQVTQFGKPVTLSCSQTLNHNVMYWYQQKSSQAPKLLFHYYDKDFNNEADTPDNFQSRRPNTSFCFLDIRSPGLGDTAMYLCATSIGTGGDTQYFGPGTRLTVL.